Listed below are T cell receptor beta chains from one sample, sequenced in a study of identical twins. TCRdb used MiXCR to reprocess the 5' RACE reads, holding one entry per CDR3 protein. The table lists under 300,000 distinct CDR3 sequences, around 8.3% of them singletons. The sample was also reused in another study, on yellow fever vaccine responses in identical twins.

The specimen was CD8+ T cells sorted from blood. The receptor set was obtained from a woman under 30 in good health. Each CDR3 is given with its conserved first and last residue. Each record gives: V gene, D gene, clone size, J gene, CDR3 DNA, CDR3 protein. D genes are given only for firm matches. Rows give clone size only sometimes, using once, few, many, or a class for an expanded clone.

TRBV13	NA	many	TRBJ2-1	TGTGCCAGCAGCAGGGCCCAGCGGGATGAGCAGTTCTTC	CASSRAQRDEQFF
TRBV27	TRBD2	few	TRBJ2-5	TGTGCCAGCAGTTTAAGCTGGACTAGCGGCCAAGAGACCCAGTACTTC	CASSLSWTSGQETQYF
TRBV7-3	TRBD2	few	TRBJ2-7	TGTGCCAGCAGCCCTTGGGGGGGTACCTACGAGCAGTACTTC	CASSPWGGTYEQYF
TRBV20-1	NA	few	TRBJ2-7	TGCAGTGCTAGGTGGGACCGGACAGAGACCTACGAGCAGTACTTC	CSARWDRTETYEQYF
TRBV7-2	NA	NA	TRBJ1-2	TGTGCCAGCAGCTTAGGTTGGACAGACTATGGCTACACCTTC	CASSLGWTDYGYTF
TRBV27	NA	many	TRBJ2-2	TGTGCCAGCAGTTCAGATAACACCGGGGAGCTGTTTTTT	CASSSDNTGELFF
TRBV5-5	NA	NA	TRBJ2-1	TGTGCCAGCAGCTTGGAAGGGAACTCTATGAGCTCCTACAATGAGCAGTTCTTC	CASSLEGNSMSSYNEQFF
TRBV20-1	NA	many	TRBJ2-1	TGCAGTGCTGCAGACAACCGAGTAGACGATGAGCAGTTCTTC	CSAADNRVDDEQFF
TRBV20-1	TRBD1	NA	TRBJ2-1	TGCAGTGCTAGGCCCCCTGACAGGGCGAATGAGCAGTTCTTC	CSARPPDRANEQFF
TRBV20-1	NA	NA	TRBJ2-7	TGCAGTGCTCCTTCTACGTCGTTAGTTCGTGGGGAGCAGTACTTC	CSAPSTSLVRGEQYF
TRBV11-2	NA	many	TRBJ2-1	TGTGCCAGCAGCCCGCCACAGGGTCGGAATGAGCAGTTCTTC	CASSPPQGRNEQFF
TRBV5-1	TRBD2	many	TRBJ2-1	TGCGCCAGCAGCTTGGAACTAGCGGGAGGGCCTTGGGATGAGCAGTTCTTC	CASSLELAGGPWDEQFF
TRBV29-1	NA	many	TRBJ2-1	TGCAGCGTACACACAGGAGGGAACAATGAGCAGTTCTTC	CSVHTGGNNEQFF
TRBV12-3/TRBV12-4	TRBD2	few	TRBJ2-1	TGTGCCAGCAGACGGGGGGGCAATGAGCAGTTCTTC	CASRRGGNEQFF
TRBV3-1	TRBD1	many	TRBJ2-7	TGTGCCAGCAGCCAATACGGGACAGGGCCTTACGAGCAGTACTTC	CASSQYGTGPYEQYF
TRBV20-1	TRBD2	few	TRBJ2-7	TGCAGTGCTAGTCCTCGACTAGCGATCACCTACGAGCAGTACTTC	CSASPRLAITYEQYF
TRBV6-2/TRBV6-3	NA	NA	TRBJ2-2	TGTGCCAGCAGTTATAATGGGGGCCCCCCGGCAGGGGAGCTGTTTTTT	CASSYNGGPPAGELFF
TRBV7-9	NA	many	TRBJ2-7	TGTGCCAGCAGCCCCGGCAATGTTAACGAGCAGTACTTC	CASSPGNVNEQYF
TRBV4-2	TRBD2	few	TRBJ2-7	TGTGCCAGCAGCTCCGGGACTAGCGGCCCTACCTACGAGCAGTACTTC	CASSSGTSGPTYEQYF
TRBV6-2/TRBV6-3	NA	few	TRBJ2-7	TGTGTCTCGGGGGAGTCTGGCTACGAGCAGTACTTC	CVSGESGYEQYF
TRBV24-1	NA	NA	TRBJ2-1	TGTGCCACCAGTGATTTGGTGGCAGGTGATCAGTTCTTC	CATSDLVAGDQFF
TRBV4-3	TRBD1	many	TRBJ1-2	TGCGCCAGCAGCCAAGATCGGGACAGCGCCTATGGCTACACCTTC	CASSQDRDSAYGYTF
TRBV7-9	NA	many	TRBJ2-1	TGTGCCAGCAGCTTTGGACGAAATGAGCAGTTCTTC	CASSFGRNEQFF
TRBV12-3/TRBV12-4	TRBD1	few	TRBJ1-2	TGTGCCAGCAGCTCTACCCTACAGGGGTTTGACTATGGCTACACCTTC	CASSSTLQGFDYGYTF
TRBV9	TRBD2	NA	TRBJ2-7	TGTGCCAGCAGCGCCGTAGCGGGAGGGCACCTAGGGGAGCAGTACTTC	CASSAVAGGHLGEQYF
TRBV6-1	TRBD1	few	TRBJ1-5	TGTGCCAGCAGCGGGACAGATAATCAGCCCCAGCATTTT	CASSGTDNQPQHF
TRBV20-1	TRBD1	NA	TRBJ2-4	TGCAGTGCTACCGAGCCAGGGGGTTGGAACATTCAGTACTTC	CSATEPGGWNIQYF
TRBV20-1	NA	few	TRBJ2-7	TGCAGTGCTAGAGGAGTGGGGATCTACGAGCAGTACTTC	CSARGVGIYEQYF
TRBV29-1	TRBD1	many	TRBJ2-7	TGCAGCGTTGAACTCTCACAGGGGGATAAGGGCTACGAGCAGTACTTC	CSVELSQGDKGYEQYF
TRBV7-9	NA	few	TRBJ2-7	TGTGCCAGCAGTTCGACAGATACACCATCCTACGAGCAGTACTTC	CASSSTDTPSYEQYF
TRBV7-6	NA	few	TRBJ2-5	TGTGCCAGCAGCTTTTATCCCGGCGTCCAAGAGACCCAGTACTTC	CASSFYPGVQETQYF
TRBV2	NA	NA	TRBJ2-7	TGTGCCAGCAGTGACAACGAGCAGTACTTC	CASSDNEQYF
TRBV11-2	TRBD2	NA	TRBJ2-7	TGTGCCAGCAGCCCCGGACTAGCGGGTACCTCCTACGAGCAGTACTTC	CASSPGLAGTSYEQYF